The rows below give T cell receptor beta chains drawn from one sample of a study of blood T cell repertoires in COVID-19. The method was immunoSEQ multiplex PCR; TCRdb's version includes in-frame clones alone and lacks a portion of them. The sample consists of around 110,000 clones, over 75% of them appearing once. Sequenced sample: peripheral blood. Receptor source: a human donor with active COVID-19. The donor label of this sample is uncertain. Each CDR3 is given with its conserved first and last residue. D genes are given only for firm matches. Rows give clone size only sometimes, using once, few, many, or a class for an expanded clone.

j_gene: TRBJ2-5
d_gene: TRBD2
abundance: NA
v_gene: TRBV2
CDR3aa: CASSLRTSGAETQYF
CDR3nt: TGTGCCAGCAGTCTTCGGACTAGCGGGGCAGAGACCCAGTACTTC

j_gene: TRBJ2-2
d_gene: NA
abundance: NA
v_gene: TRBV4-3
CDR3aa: CASSQDVRGLYVAGELFF
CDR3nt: TGCGCCAGCAGCCAAGACGTAAGGGGGTTATATGTTGCCGGGGAGCTGTTTTTT

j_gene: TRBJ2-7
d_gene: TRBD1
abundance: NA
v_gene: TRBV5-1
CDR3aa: CASRQPGQGHYEQYF
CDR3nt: TGCGCCAGCAGGCAGCCGGGACAGGGACACTACGAGCAGTACTTC

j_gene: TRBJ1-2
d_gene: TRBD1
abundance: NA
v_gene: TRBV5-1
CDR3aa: CASSSGQGASIVYGYTF
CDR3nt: TGCGCCAGCAGCTCCGGACAGGGGGCGAGTATAGTGTATGGCTACACCTTC

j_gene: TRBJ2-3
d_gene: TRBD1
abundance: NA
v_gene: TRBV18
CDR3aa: CASSPASGGPTDTQYF
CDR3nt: TGTGCCAGCTCACCTGCTTCAGGGGGTCCCACAGATACGCAGTATTTT

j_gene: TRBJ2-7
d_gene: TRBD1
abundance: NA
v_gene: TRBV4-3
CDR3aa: CASSLLPGDRGYEQYF
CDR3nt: TGCGCCAGCAGCCTACTTCCTGGGGACAGGGGCTACGAGCAGTACTTC

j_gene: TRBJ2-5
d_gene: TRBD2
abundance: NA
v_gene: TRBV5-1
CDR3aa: CASSLVRGVQETQYF
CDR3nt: TGCGCCAGCAGCTTGGTACGGGGGGTCCAAGAGACCCAGTACTTC

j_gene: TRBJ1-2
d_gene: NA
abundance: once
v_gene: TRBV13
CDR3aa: CASSFSGIRYGYTF
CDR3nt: TGTGCCAGCAGCTTCTCGGGGATTCGCTATGGCTACACCTTC

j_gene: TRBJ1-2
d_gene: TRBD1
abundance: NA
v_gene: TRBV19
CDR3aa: CASTGQGKFGYGYTF
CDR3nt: TGTGCCAGCACGGGACAGGGGAAGTTTGGTTATGGCTACACCTTC

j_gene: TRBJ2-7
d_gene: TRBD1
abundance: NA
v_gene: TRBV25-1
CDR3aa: CASRGVQGVHEQYF
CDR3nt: TGTGCCAGCAGAGGTGTCCAGGGGGTCCACGAGCAGTACTTC

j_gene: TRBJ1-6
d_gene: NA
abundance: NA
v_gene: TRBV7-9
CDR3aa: CASSFYDSPLHF
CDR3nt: TGTGCCAGCAGCTTTTATGATTCACCCCTCCACTTT

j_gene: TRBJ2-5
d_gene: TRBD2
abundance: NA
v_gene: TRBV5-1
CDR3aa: CASSLLAGGLKETQYF
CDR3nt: TGCGCCAGCAGCTTGTTAGCGGGGGGGCTAAAGGAGACCCAGTACTTC

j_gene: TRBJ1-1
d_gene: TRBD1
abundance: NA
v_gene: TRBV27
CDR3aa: CASSLSGQPSTEAFF
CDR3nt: TGTGCCAGCAGTTTATCGGGACAGCCTAGTACTGAAGCTTTCTTT

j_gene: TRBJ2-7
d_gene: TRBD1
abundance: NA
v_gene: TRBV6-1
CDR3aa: CASSESTGLGEQYF
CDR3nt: TGTGCCAGCAGTGAATCGACAGGGTTGGGGGAGCAGTACTTC

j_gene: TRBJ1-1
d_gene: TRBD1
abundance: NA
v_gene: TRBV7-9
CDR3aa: CASSLVQGVSTEAFF
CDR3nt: TGTGCCAGCAGCTTAGTCCAGGGGGTTAGCACTGAAGCTTTCTTT

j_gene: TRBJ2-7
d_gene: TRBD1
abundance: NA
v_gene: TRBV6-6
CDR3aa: CASSSRDSAYEQYF
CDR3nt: TGTGCCAGCAGTTCGAGGGACAGCGCCTACGAGCAGTACTTC

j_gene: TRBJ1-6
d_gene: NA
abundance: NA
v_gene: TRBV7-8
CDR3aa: CASSFRLNSPLHF
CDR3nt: TGTGCCAGCAGCTTTCGACTTAATTCACCCCTCCACTTT

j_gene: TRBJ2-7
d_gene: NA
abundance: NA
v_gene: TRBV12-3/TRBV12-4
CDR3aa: CASSSDYSYEQYF
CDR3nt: TGTGCCAGCAGTTCGGACTACTCCTACGAGCAGTACTTC

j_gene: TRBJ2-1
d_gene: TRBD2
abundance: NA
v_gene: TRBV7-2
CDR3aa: CASSLDGAGIEQFF
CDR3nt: TGTGCCAGCAGCTTAGATGGAGCGGGGATTGAGCAGTTCTTC

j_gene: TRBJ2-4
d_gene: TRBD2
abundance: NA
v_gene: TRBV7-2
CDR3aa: CASSPDSGGLNIQYF
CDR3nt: TGTGCCAGCAGCCCAGATAGCGGGGGCCTAAACATTCAGTACTTC

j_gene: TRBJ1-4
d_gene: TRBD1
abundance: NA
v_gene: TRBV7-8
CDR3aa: CASSLLGQGEKLFF
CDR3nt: TGTGCCAGCAGCTTATTGGGACAGGGTGAAAAACTGTTTTTT

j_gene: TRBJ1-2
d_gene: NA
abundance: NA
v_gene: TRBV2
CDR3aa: CASRLGGTNYGYTF
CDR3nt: TGTGCCAGCAGGCTGGGGGGGACTAACTATGGCTACACCTTC

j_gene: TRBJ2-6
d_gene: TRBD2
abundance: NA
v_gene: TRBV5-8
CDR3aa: CASSLVGGLSGANVLTF
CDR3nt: TGTGCCAGCAGCTTGGTGGGAGGGCTCTCTGGGGCCAACGTCCTGACTTTC

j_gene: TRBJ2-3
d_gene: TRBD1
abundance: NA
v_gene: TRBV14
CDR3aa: CASSQRTGWNTQYF
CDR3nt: TGTGCCAGCAGCCAACGGACAGGGTGGAATACGCAGTATTTT

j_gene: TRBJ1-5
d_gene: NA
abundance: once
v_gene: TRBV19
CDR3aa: CASNPKGELSNQPQHF
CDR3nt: TGTGCCAGTAACCCGAAGGGGGAATTGAGCAATCAGCCCCAGCATTTT

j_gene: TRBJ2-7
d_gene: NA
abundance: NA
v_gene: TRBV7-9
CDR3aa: CASSLISSSYEQYF
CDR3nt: TGTGCCAGCAGCTTAATTTCCAGCTCCTACGAGCAGTACTTC

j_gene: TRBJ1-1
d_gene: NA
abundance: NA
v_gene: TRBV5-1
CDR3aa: CASSFGSVRNTEAFF
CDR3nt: TGCGCCAGCAGCTTTGGTAGTGTAAGGAACACTGAAGCTTTCTTT

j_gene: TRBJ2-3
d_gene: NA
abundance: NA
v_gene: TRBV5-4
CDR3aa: CASSPGTSNTDTQYF
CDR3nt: TGTGCCAGCAGCCCCGGGACATCGAACACAGATACGCAGTATTTT

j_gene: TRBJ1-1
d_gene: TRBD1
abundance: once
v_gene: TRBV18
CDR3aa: CASSHSTGMNTEAFF
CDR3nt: TGTGCCAGCTCACATTCGACAGGGATGAACACTGAAGCTTTCTTT

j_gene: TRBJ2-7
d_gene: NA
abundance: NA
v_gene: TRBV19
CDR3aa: CASSPLGQGLSEQYF
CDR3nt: TGTGCCAGTAGCCCTTTGGGGCAGGGATTAAGCGAGCAGTACTTC

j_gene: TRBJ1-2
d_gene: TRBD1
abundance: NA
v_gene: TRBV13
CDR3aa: CASSLSGTGTYGYTF
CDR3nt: TGTGCCAGCAGCCTTTCCGGGACAGGGACGTATGGCTACACCTTC

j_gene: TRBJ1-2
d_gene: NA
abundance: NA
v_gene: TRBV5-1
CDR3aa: CASSLAGHGGYTF
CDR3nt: TGCGCCAGCAGCTTGGCCGGACATGGCGGCTACACCTTC